Sequencing of this T cell receptor beta chain was carried out in a study of Ad26.COV2.S vaccination and SARS-CoV-2 variants. This CDR3 comprises 15 residues. V was clipped by 4 bases and J by 4 bases; unmatched bases: 8. CDR1 is SGHNT, CDR2 YYREEE, per germline (reference sequence). Regarding this clone: The antigen remains unidentified.

Profiling relied on immunoSEQ multiplex PCR, and the TCRdb table lists in-frame clones only, not all of them. The sample has some 400,000 clones; around 91% are singletons. Findings and limits, study-wide: Analyses of TCR breadth and depth may have underestimated total T cell responses. Marked by substantial breadth, spike-specific CD8+ and CD4+ T cell responses were reportedly seen after vaccination.

The treatment is: 15 to 20 received Ad26.COV2.S at low or high dose, single or two shots; 5 received placebo; per-sample allocation not given. Vaccine and placebo recipients were sampled on day 63 after the first injection. Here the sequenced sample was peripheral blood, taken in a trial of Ad26.COV2.S vaccine versus placebo. The rearrangement links TRBV5-4 to TRBJ2-3; 8 positions match TRBD2. The TCR originated in a person between 18 and 59 years old who received the Ad26.COV2.S COVID-19 vaccine or a placebo. CDR3 coding DNA: TGTGCCAGCAGCACCGGACTAGCATCCCCAGATACGCAGTATTTT. It is translated as CASSTGLASPDTQYF.